This passage covers 25 T cell receptor beta chains from one sample sequenced in a study of a mutant IDH1 vaccine in newly diagnosed glioma. The table came from immunoSEQ multiplex PCR; TCRdb's copy has only in-frame clones and leaves some out. The sample gives fewer than 95,000 clones, 75% to 85% of which show up once; around 5% is in the top ten. Time point denoted: week 47, end of study. Every vaccination contained 300 ug of the mutant IDH1 20-mer peptide and was paired with topical imiquimod. These receptors lack a known antigen. The material was PBMCs, obtained from a glioma patient whose treatment included an IDH1 peptide vaccine. These receptors originate from a man aged 35 to 55 with glioma.

The chain couples TRBV29-1 to TRBJ2-7; 9 bases are shared with TRBD1. V was clipped by 5 bases and J by 7 bases; unmatched bases: 15. The CDR3 is made up of 15 amino acids. The germline V gene encodes CDR1 SQVTM and CDR2 ANQGSEA. CDR3 sequence (DNA): TGCAGCGTTTCTCCCGGGACAGGGCTTTTAGGGGAGCAGTACTTC. Translation gives CSVSPGTGLLGEQYF.

The rearrangement uses TRBV9 and TRBJ2-2; the match to TRBD2 covers 10 bases. This CDR3 has 18 residues. Germline V gives CDR1 SGDLS, CDR2 YYNGEE. V shed 3 bases, J shed 7 bases, and the junction held 15 bases outside the gene matches. CDR3 DNA: TGTGCCAGCAGCGAATATTTAGCGGGAGGTCATAGCCGCGGGGAGCTGTTTTTT. Encoded protein: CASSEYLAGGHSRGELFF.

The J gene is TRBJ2-3, the V gene TRBV5-4; 14 positions agree with TRBD2. The CDR3 spans 18 residues. Germline CDR1 reads SGHNT; CDR2 reads YYREEE (reference sequence). V trimming: 2 bases; J trimming: 5 bases; junction bases outside the gene matches: 10. As DNA, the CDR3 is TGTGCCAGCAGCTTCCCCCTCGGGACTAGCGGGGGCCAAGATACGCAGTATTTT. It codes for CASSFPLGTSGGQDTQYF. Looking up the rest from reference TRBV5-4 and TRBJ2-3 gives the full variable domain: ETGVTQSPTHLIKTRGQQVTLRCSSQSGHNTVSWYQQALGQGPQFIFQYYREEENGRGNFPPRFSGLQFPNYSSELNVNALELDDSALYLCASSFPLGTSGGQDTQYFGPGTRLTVL.

The chain employs TRBV5-5 and TRBJ2-3; TRBD1 matches 7 bases. There are 14 residues in the CDR3. Germline trimming cut 4 bases from V and 5 bases from J; bases unmatched to any gene: 7. The germline V gene has CDR1 SGHKS and CDR2 YYEKEE (reference sequence). As DNA, the CDR3 is TGTGCCAGCAGCAGTTCCGGGACAGAAGATACGCAGTATTTT. This codes for CASSSSGTEDTQYF. The variable domain in full, with the rest retrieved from reference TRBV5-5 and TRBJ2-3, is DAGVTQSPTHLIKTRGQQVTLRCSPISGHKSVSWYQQVLGQGPQFIFQYYEKEERGRGNFPDRFSARQFPNYSSELNVNALLLGDSALYLCASSSSGTEDTQYFGPGTRLTVL.

V gene TRBV2 combines with J gene TRBJ2-5; D uncertain. Near its end, the DNA agrees better with TRBJ2-7, so the J call may be wrong. This CDR3 has 13 residues. Germline assignment: CDR1 SNHLY and CDR2 FYNNEI. CDR3: CASSEAVHYEQYF. DNA of the CDR3: TGTGCCAGCAGTGAAGCGGTGCACTACGAGCAGTACTTC.

The gene calls are TRBV4-3 and TRBJ2-7; TRBD2 agrees at 8 bases. V gave up 1 base and J gave up 2 bases; unmatched junction bases: 10. This CDR3 contains 17 residues. Germline V CDR1 and CDR2: LGHNA, YSLEER. The CDR3 loop reads CASSQGFSGTYPYEQYF. The CDR3 nucleotides are TGCGCCAGCAGCCAAGGCTTTAGCGGGACTTATCCCTACGAGCAGTACTTC.

The chain joins TRBV19 to TRBJ1-2; the match to TRBD1 covers 7 bases. The trim removed 4 bases at V and 4 bases at J, leaving 6 bases unmatched. Germline V gives CDR1 LNHDA, CDR2 SQIVND (reference sequence). This CDR3 has 14 residues. This chain's CDR3 is CASSTLGTVYGYTF. The CDR3, as DNA: TGTGCCAGTAGTACCCTCGGGACAGTCTATGGCTACACCTTC.

This clone was seen only once. The J gene is TRBJ1-1, the V gene TRBV5-1; D is perhaps TRBD1 (6 bases). CDR1 SGHRS and CDR2 YFSETQ come from the germline V gene. The CDR3 totals 14 residues. Trimming left V 5 bases short and J 0 bases short, with 11 bases between. DNA of the CDR3: TGCGCCAGCAGGGTTAGGGGGATGAACACTGAAGCTTTCTTT. Protein product: CASRVRGMNTEAFF.

As for this clone: In the same sample, other DNA sequences code for this CDR3. The rearrangement joins TRBV9 to TRBJ2-6, with no clear D. The CDR3 has 15 amino acids. Germline values: CDR1 SGDLS, CDR2 YYNGEE. Trimming cost V 0 bases and J 4 bases, with 8 bases left between them. CDR3 loop: CASSVGSLGANVLTF. Here the CDR3 DNA reads TGTGCCAGCAGCGTAGGTAGCCTAGGGGCCAACGTCCTGACTTTC.

The gene calls are TRBV27 and TRBJ2-7; no clear D. Germline CDR1 MNHEY, CDR2 SMNVEV (reference sequence). This CDR3 is 13 amino acids long. Trimming shortened V by 2 bases and J by 2 bases, and 7 bases separated the two germline ends. Here the CDR3 DNA reads TGTGCCAGCAGTTTAGTGGCGGCCTACGAGCAGTACTTC. Encoded protein: CASSLVAAYEQYF.

This chain links TRBV19 with TRBJ2-7; 7 bases agree with TRBD1. The CDR3 totals 14 residues. V was clipped by 5 bases and J by 6 bases; unmatched bases: 10. Germline V CDR1 and CDR2: LNHDA, SQIVND (reference sequence). The CDR3 is CASSSRDSLFEQYF. CDR3 coding DNA: TGTGCCAGTAGTTCCCGGGACAGCCTTTTCGAGCAGTACTTC.

The CDR3 sequence: CASSRDYNSPLHF. In DNA, the CDR3 is TGTGCCAGCTCACGGGACTATAATTCACCCCTCCACTTT. This rearrangement joins TRBV18 to TRBJ1-6; D remains unclear. CDR3 size: 13 residues. Germline values: CDR1 KGHSH, CDR2 LQKENI. The ends were cut back, 4 bases at V and 3 bases at J, with 4 bases in the middle.

The CDR3 DNA is TGTGCCAGCAGCTCCGAGGGCGGCACCGGGGAGCTGTTTTTT. Translated, it gives CASSSEGGTGELFF. The chain combines TRBV5-6 with TRBJ2-2; a possible D gene is TRBD2 (5 bases). The CDR3 runs 14 residues. The V gene's germline CDR1 is SGHDT and CDR2 YYEEEE. The V end was cut by 3 bases, the J end by 4 bases, with 10 bases between.

The V gene is TRBV30, the J gene TRBJ2-1; D is possibly TRBD2 (5 bases). The length of the CDR3 is 13 residues. Trimming cost V 2 bases and J 9 bases, with 14 bases left between them. Germline CDR1 GTSNPN, CDR2 SVGIG (reference sequence). CDR3 nucleotide sequence: TGTGCCTGGAGTTGGATTGGAGGTAGTGAGCAGTTCTTC. This encodes CAWSWIGGSEQFF.

The chain uses TRBV10-3 and TRBJ1-2; 7 bases line up with TRBD1. Unmatched junction bases numbered 5, after V lost 4 bases and J lost 6 bases. The CDR3 runs to 13 residues. Per the germline V gene, CDR1 is ENHRY and CDR2 is SYGVKD. This CDR3 is CAISVFGTDGYTF. CDR3 nucleotides: TGTGCCATCAGTGTTTTCGGGACAGATGGCTACACCTTC.

The rearrangement joins TRBV7-9 to TRBJ2-7; no definite D call. CDR1 and CDR2 (germline): SEHNR, FQNEAQ (reference sequence). V lost 3 bases to trimming and J lost 0 bases, with 24 bases between them. This CDR3 comprises 19 residues. DNA for the CDR3: TGTGCCAGCAGCTTGATACCGTCCCCCGGCAGGAAAACCTCCTACGAGCAGTACTTC. It translates to CASSLIPSPGRKTSYEQYF.

This clone was detected only a few times. The chain combines TRBV6-1 with TRBJ2-3, with 11 bases fitting TRBD2. The length of the CDR3 is 14 residues. Looked up from germline, CDR1 is MNHNS and CDR2 is SASEGT. V dropped 4 bases and J dropped 4; count of bases not matched to a gene: 1. In DNA, the CDR3 is TGTGCCAGCAGTGGTAGCGGGGGGGCAGATACGCAGTATTTT. Encoded protein: CASSGSGGADTQYF.

This clone was observed a single time. The chain combines TRBV10-3 with TRBJ1-6, with 7 bases that match TRBD1. After removal of 2 bases from V and 5 bases from J, the junction contained 3 bases not matched to a gene. CDR1 is ENHRY and CDR2 is SYGVKD in the germline V gene. This CDR3 is built from 15 residues. CDR3 nucleotides: TGTGCCATCAGTGAGGGGGACAGCAATAATTCACCCCTCCACTTT. Its protein is CAISEGDSNNSPLHF.

The V call is TRBV10-3, the J call TRBJ2-7; 9 bases map to TRBD1. The CDR3 spans 14 residues. J gave up 3 bases and V 4 bases, and 4 bases lay outside the gene matches. Germline assignment: CDR1 ENHRY and CDR2 SYGVKD. The CDR3 reads CAISGDRGVYEQYF. DNA of the CDR3: TGTGCCATCAGTGGAGACAGGGGGGTCTACGAGCAGTACTTC.

This clone has a handful of counts. V usage is TRBV30 and J usage is TRBJ1-1; D is ambiguous. V was shortened by 3 bases and J by 3 bases, with 11 bases between the two germline ends. This CDR3 is built from 13 residues. Germline V CDR1 and CDR2: GTSNPN, SVGIG (reference sequence). CDR3: CAWSYSGYTEAFF. The CDR3 nucleotides read TGTGCCTGGAGCTATTCAGGTTACACTGAAGCTTTCTTT.

The chain joins TRBV25-1 to TRBJ1-5, with TRBD1 identical over 8 bases. Germline V lookup: CDR1 MGHDK, CDR2 SYGVNS. Losses at the gene ends were 7 bases for V and 3 bases for J; bases not matched to a gene: 2. The CDR3 is 13 amino acids. The CDR3 spells CASKGQANQPQHF. DNA of the CDR3: TGTGCCAGCAAGGGACAGGCCAATCAGCCCCAGCATTTT.

The chain has TRBV5-6 and TRBJ2-5; D is perhaps TRBD2 (5 bases). Judging by the DNA end, TRBJ2-7 fits better; the J call may be wrong. The V gene's germline CDR1 is SGHDT and CDR2 YYEEEE. CDR3 length equals 13 residues. CDR3 sequence (DNA): TGTGCCAGCAGCTTGGTTCGGGGCTACGAGCAGTACTTC. It is translated as CASSLVRGYEQYF.

J is TRBJ2-7 and V is TRBV12-2. TRBV12-2 is noted as a pseudogene. CDR3 length: 16 residues. The CDR3 nucleotides are TGTGCAAGTCGCTTAGCTGCACTGCGCCGGGGCTCTGAGCAGTACTTC. Its protein product is CASRLAALRRGSEQYF.

V and J are TRBV10-3 and TRBJ2-5; 8 bases are a match to TRBD2. The CDR3 length is 15 residues. V gave up 3 bases and J gave up 5 bases; unmatched junction bases: 8. Germline CDR1 ENHRY, CDR2 SYGVKD. CDR3 coding DNA: TGTGCCATCAGTGAATCCGGGGGGGCCACCGAGACCCAGTACTTC. Its translation: CAISESGGATETQYF.

This clone was observed a handful of times. The chain links TRBV28 to TRBJ2-2; possible D gene TRBD2, 5 bases. In germline, CDR1 is MDHEN, CDR2 SYDVKM. The CDR3 runs 15 residues. V lost 3 bases and J 2 bases, leaving 10 bases between the germline ends. CDR3 loop: CASSFWRANTGELFF. The CDR3, as DNA: TGTGCCAGCAGTTTTTGGCGGGCCAACACCGGGGAGCTGTTTTTT.